Reported below is one T cell receptor beta chain. Its antigen is unknown. These data originate in a study of T cells expressing NK-cell markers. CDR3 length: 17 amino acids. Germline V gene lookup returns CDR1 KGHSH and CDR2 LQKENI. Production of TCR beta cDNA relied on 5'RACE template switching with UMIs. No DNA is given; TCRdb re-called the 5' RACE reads and lists each CDR3 protein once. The sample table sets out about 150,000 distinct CDR3 sequences. General study points: Whether expanded NKG2C+ T cell clones recognized HCMV stayed uncertain. In several donors, these clonotypes also led the CD3+CD56-NKG2C+ fraction.

The chain combines TRBV18 with TRBJ2-3; TCRdb outputs TRBD2, but without DNA this stays unchecked. This clonotype was obtained from a man aged 18-75 years in good health. Sequenced sample: blood T cells: a sorted CD56 or NKG2C T cell subset, CD4+ or CD8+ T cells, or bulk PBMC T cells (not recorded which). The CDR3 sequence: CASSPQALAGVTDTQYF.